This T cell receptor beta chain was captured in a study of blood T cells in healthy people across ages. This clonotype was observed a handful of times. Primed by a sample-barcoded 5' primer and a J-beta primer mix, a second PCR proceeded for roughly 6 to 12 cycles. A single record per CDR3 protein comes from TCRdb applying MiXCR to the 5' RACE reads. Of just under 750,000 distinct CDR3 sequences listed, about 20% are singletons. There are 16 residues in the CDR3. The ends lost 0 bases at V and 8 bases at J; junction bases unmatched: 7. Germline CDR1 reads SGHRS; CDR2 reads YFSETQ. The sequenced sample consisted of blood. The genes are TRBV5-1 and TRBJ1-6, with 8 bases that match TRBD1. This receptor was taken from a man in his 70s in good health. CDR3: CASSLVFGTGDSPLHF. The DNA of the CDR3 is TGCGCCAGCAGCTTGGTATTTGGGACAGGAGATTCACCCCTCCACTTT.